This entry features one T cell receptor (beta chain) sequence. As yet, its antigen is unknown. Diagnoses rested on clinical symptoms, serum thyroxine and TRAb, thyroid ultrasound and orbital computed tomography. The entry originates in a study of T cells in Graves' hyperthyroidism and ophthalmopathy. Overall study findings and caveats: Most thyroid clonotypes that were expanded above 0.001 also turned up in blood.

V lost 5 bases and J 8 bases, leaving 12 bases between the germline ends. CDR3 length: 12 amino acids. The source material, RNA transcripts, was used to amplify TCR beta CDR3 regions. TCR CDR3 regions were first amplified by RT-PCR with HTBI primers. TCRdb independently ran MiXCR on the multiplex PCR reads; one entry per CDR3 protein. The sample includes 610,000 or so distinct CDR3 sequences, 40% to 55% of them seen just once. Source material: peripheral blood or thyroid tissue (not recorded which). This sequence was found in a woman aged 18-29 years with Graves' hyperthyroidism. The chain uses TRBV12-3 or TRBV12-4 and TRBJ1-2, with D possibly being TRBD1 (5 bases). The CDR3 spells CASSTRTLGYTF. DNA for the CDR3: TGTGCCAGCAGTACGCGGACACTCGGCTACACCTTC.